Following are 21 T cell receptor beta chains from one sample sequenced in a study of blood T cell repertoires in COVID-19. Some clones are missing from TCRdb's copy, which holds only in-frame ones; the method was immunoSEQ multiplex PCR. This table holds roughly 90,000 clones, 86% found once. The sample taken for sequencing was peripheral blood. The source of these receptors is a human donor in a cohort sampled during active COVID-19.

V is TRBV7-9 and J is TRBJ2-7; unclear D gene. V dropped 2 bases and J dropped 2 bases, with 7 bases sitting between them. The CDR3 spans 13 residues. In germline, CDR1 is SEHNR, CDR2 FQNEAQ (reference sequence). The CDR3 sequence: CASSLRVPYEQYF. The CDR3 region has the DNA TGTGCCAGCAGCTTACGGGTCCCCTACGAGCAGTACTTC.

This chain connects TRBV7-9 to TRBJ1-1; TRBD1 agrees at 7 bases. Germline values: CDR1 SEHNR, CDR2 FQNEAQ (reference sequence). The ends lost 4 bases at V and 6 bases at J; junction bases unmatched: 8. The CDR3 sequence is 14 residues long. The CDR3 region is CASSSMTGIPEAFF. DNA for the CDR3: TGTGCCAGCAGCTCAATGACAGGGATCCCTGAAGCTTTCTTT.

The rearrangement links TRBV6-2 or TRBV6-3 to TRBJ1-1, with 7 bases fitting TRBD1. The CDR3 loop spans 13 amino acids. V lost 5 bases, J lost 4 bases, and 4 bases stayed unmatched. The germline gives CDR1 MNHEY, CDR2 SVGEGT. This CDR3 is CASSPQGVTEAFF. CDR3 coding DNA: TGTGCCAGCAGTCCGCAGGGGGTCACTGAAGCTTTCTTT.

This rearrangement joins TRBV9 to TRBJ2-3; 8 bases fit TRBD2. In germline, CDR1 is SGDLS, CDR2 YYNGEE. V was clipped by 4 bases and J by 4 bases; unmatched bases: 8. The CDR3 length is 15 residues. CDR3: CASSPSFGRADTQYF. The CDR3 DNA reads as TGTGCCAGCAGCCCATCGTTCGGGAGGGCAGATACGCAGTATTTT.

The J gene is TRBJ2-1, the V gene TRBV28; D gene ambiguous. V gave up 8 bases and J gave up 6 bases, with 5 bases separating them. The CDR3 covers 10 residues. Germline CDR1 reads MDHEN; CDR2 reads SYDVKM. The CDR3 here is CASRANEQFF. CDR3 DNA: TGTGCCAGCCGAGCCAATGAGCAGTTCTTC.

This chain uses TRBV5-4 with TRBJ2-3; 8 bases are shared with TRBD2. The CDR3 sequence is 14 residues long. V lost 4 bases and J lost 3; bases outside the gene matches: 4. The germline V gene encodes CDR1 SGHNT and CDR2 YYREEE (reference sequence). The CDR3 sequence: CASSSGRGTDTQYF. The CDR3 bases are TGTGCCAGCAGCAGCGGGAGAGGAACAGATACGCAGTATTTT.

The chain employs TRBV25-1 and TRBJ1-2; TRBD1 is a possible D gene (5 bases). V gave up 1 base and J gave up 0 bases, with 9 bases separating them. The length of the CDR3 is 15 residues. The germline V gene has CDR1 MGHDK and CDR2 SYGVNS. CDR3 loop: CASSESGLANYGYTF. CDR3 nucleotides: TGTGCCAGCAGTGAATCAGGGTTAGCTAACTATGGCTACACCTTC.

The chain's CDR3 is CASSRLGASGNTIYF. CDR3 coding DNA: TGTGCCAGCAGTCGATTAGGGGCTTCAGGAAACACCATATATTTT. The V and J genes are TRBV7-6 and TRBJ1-3, with a possible D match to TRBD1 (5 bases). Germline values: CDR1 SGHVS, CDR2 FNYEAQ. Trimming took 6 bases from V and 4 from J, leaving 16 bases between them. The CDR3 is 15 residues long.

This clone was seen once. The genes are TRBV9 and TRBJ2-7; 11 bases line up with TRBD1. The germline V gene encodes CDR1 SGDLS and CDR2 YYNGEE. Germline trimming cut 0 bases from V and 0 bases from J; bases unmatched to any gene: 5. CDR3 size: 17 residues. The CDR3 DNA reads as TGTGCCAGCAGCGTAGGATCCGGGACAGGGGGCTCCTACGAGCAGTACTTC. Translated: CASSVGSGTGGSYEQYF. Combining the CDR3 with reference TRBV9 and TRBJ2-7 gives the whole variable domain DSGVTQTPKHLITATGQRVTLRCSPRSGDLSVYWYQQSLDQGLQFLIQYYNGEERAKGNILERFSAQQFPDLHSELNLSSLELGDSALYFCASSVGSGTGGSYEQYFGPGTRLTVT.

The V call is TRBV15, the J call TRBJ2-2, with D hard to call. Per germline, CDR1 LNHNV and CDR2 YYDKDF (reference sequence). V was cut by 1 base and J by 10 bases, with 7 bases left in between. CDR3 size: 12 residues. The CDR3 region has the DNA TGTGCCACCAGCAGAGTTCGCGAGGAGCTGTTTTTT. It translates to CATSRVREELFF.

The V gene is TRBV18, the J gene TRBJ2-7; no firm D call. The CDR3 totals 14 residues. Germline V gene data show CDR1 as KGHSH and CDR2 as LQKENI. Trimming removed 3 bases from V and 7 bases from J, with 16 bases in between. Here the CDR3 DNA reads TGTGCCAGCTCACCCAATTCTAGTACGCGGGAGCAGTACTTC. Its translation is CASSPNSSTREQYF.

This clone was detected only a few times. The CDR3 DNA sequence: TGTGCCAGCAGAGGCCCGGGACAGGGACATCAGCCCCAGCATTTT. This sequence encodes CASRGPGQGHQPQHF. This chain links TRBV7-8 with TRBJ1-5; TRBD1 matches 9 bases. V lost 6 bases, J lost 5 bases, and 8 bases stayed unmatched. CDR1 and CDR2 (germline): SGHVS, FQNEAQ. The CDR3 length is 15 residues.

In this sample, this clone turned up once. The chain combines TRBV28 with TRBJ2-7; no definite D call. Trimming shortened V by 3 bases and J by 6 bases, and 6 bases separated the two germline ends. Germline V gene data show CDR1 as MDHEN and CDR2 as SYDVKM. The CDR3 sequence is 11 residues long. The DNA of the CDR3 is TGTGCCAGCAGTTTGCAGCGCGAGCAGTACTTC. Translation: CASSLQREQYF.

This chain uses TRBV9 with TRBJ2-5; D may be TRBD2 (6 bases). There are 15 residues in the CDR3. Germline V lookup: CDR1 SGDLS, CDR2 YYNGEE. Trimming removed 3 bases from V and 5 bases from J, with 17 bases in between. CDR3 residues: CASSAVSGVRETQYF. The CDR3, as DNA: TGTGCCAGCAGCGCAGTCTCGGGGGTGCGGGAGACCCAGTACTTC.

This clone has at least ten counts. The J gene is TRBJ1-2, the V gene TRBV15; 10 bases are shared with TRBD1. This CDR3 comprises 18 residues. V shed 0 bases, J shed 4 bases, and the junction held 11 bases outside the gene matches. Germline lookup yields CDR1 LNHNV and CDR2 YYDKDF (reference sequence). CDR3 nucleotides: TGTGCCACCAGCAGAGATTACCCAGGCGGACAGGGGGGCTATGGCTACACCTTC. It yields the protein CATSRDYPGGQGGYGYTF.

This rearrangement joins TRBV24-1 to TRBJ1-5; 7 bases are shared with TRBD1. Trimming took 3 bases from V and 1 from J; bases not matched to a gene: 5. CDR1 and CDR2 (germline): KGHDR, SFDVKD. CDR3 size: 16 residues. In DNA form, the CDR3 reads TGTGCCACCAGTGATCCACAGGGGCCGAGCAATCAGCCCCAGCATTTT. It translates to CATSDPQGPSNQPQHF.

The chain couples TRBV30 to TRBJ2-7; 8 nucleotides agree with TRBD2. Germline V lookup: CDR1 GTSNPN, CDR2 SVGIG (reference sequence). The CDR3 totals 14 residues. This CDR3 is CAWHPSGRSYEQYF. The CDR3, as DNA: TGTGCTTGGCACCCTAGCGGGCGCTCCTACGAGCAGTACTTC.

This clone was detected only once. This chain joins TRBV18 and TRBJ1-1; D remains unclear. V was cut by 2 bases and J by 1 base, with 5 bases left in between. The CDR3 is 13 amino acids. In germline, CDR1 is KGHSH, CDR2 LQKENI. CDR3 bases: TGTGCCAGCTCACCAAACGGGAACACTGAAGCTTTCTTT. It yields the protein CASSPNGNTEAFF.

This clone was recorded once. The genes are TRBV5-8 and TRBJ2-3, with 7 bases matching TRBD1. Trimming at V came to 4 bases and at J to 4 bases, leaving 6 bases not matched to a gene. The germline CDR1 and CDR2 sequences are SGHTS and YDEGEE. This CDR3 comprises 14 residues. This CDR3 reads CASSDPGGSDTQYF. The CDR3 coding sequence is TGTGCCAGCAGCGACCCAGGGGGATCAGATACGCAGTATTTT.

In this sample, this clone turned up a few times. The chain uses TRBV6-6 and TRBJ1-2; D perhaps matches TRBD1 (5 bases). V shed 6 bases and J shed 7 bases, with 18 bases lying between them. Germline lookup yields CDR1 MNHNY and CDR2 SVGAGI (reference sequence). The CDR3 runs to 14 residues. The chain's CDR3 is CASSPRGRGGGYTF. The CDR3 nucleotides read TGTGCCAGCAGCCCCCGGGGGAGGGGAGGTGGCTACACCTTC.

The chain has TRBV19 and TRBJ2-1, with 8 bases identical to TRBD2. V shed 1 base, J shed 3 bases, and the junction held 2 bases outside the gene matches. CDR1 is LNHDA and CDR2 is SQIVND in the germline V gene (reference sequence). The CDR3 extends over 15 amino acids. The CDR3 loop is CASSIGGLDYNEQFF. The CDR3 DNA is TGTGCCAGTAGTATAGGGGGACTAGACTACAATGAGCAGTTCTTC.